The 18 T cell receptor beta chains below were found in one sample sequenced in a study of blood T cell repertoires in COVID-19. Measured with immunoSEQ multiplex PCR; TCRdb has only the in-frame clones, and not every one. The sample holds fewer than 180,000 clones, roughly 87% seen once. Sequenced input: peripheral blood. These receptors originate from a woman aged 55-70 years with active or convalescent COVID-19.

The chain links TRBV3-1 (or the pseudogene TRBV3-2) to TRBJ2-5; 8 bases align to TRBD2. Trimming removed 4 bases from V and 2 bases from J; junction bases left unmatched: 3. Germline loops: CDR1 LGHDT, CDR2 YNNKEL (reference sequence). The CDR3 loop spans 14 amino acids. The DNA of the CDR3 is TGTGCCAGCAGCCCGGGGGGGAGACAAGAGACCCAGTACTTC. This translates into CASSPGGRQETQYF.

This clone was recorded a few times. Here the CDR3 DNA reads TGTGCCTGGAGTCCCATGGGGGACAGAGCCTCAGTTAACTATGGCTACACCTTC. As protein: CAWSPMGDRASVNYGYTF. The genes are TRBV30 and TRBJ1-2; 7 bases align to TRBD1. The CDR3 is made up of 18 amino acids. V shed 2 bases, J shed 1 base, and the junction held 16 bases outside the gene matches. CDR1 is GTSNPN, CDR2 SVGIG, per germline (reference sequence).

The CDR3 nucleotides read TGTGCCAGTAGTATAGCTCGGACAGGGGATGAAAAACTGTTTTTT. Encoded protein: CASSIARTGDEKLFF. V is TRBV19 and J is TRBJ1-4, with 9 bases fitting TRBD1. Germline V gene sequence: CDR1 LNHDA, CDR2 SQIVND (reference sequence). With V trimmed by 1 base and J by 6 bases, 3 bases remained unmatched. The CDR3 is made up of 15 amino acids.

The DNA of the CDR3 is TGTGCCAGCAGCGAGCGAACAGGGATTGGAATTAGGGAGACCCAGTACTTC. The encoded protein is CASSERTGIGIRETQYF. The J gene is TRBJ2-5, the V gene TRBV11-2; D is possibly TRBD1 (6 bases). The CDR3 covers 17 residues. Germline V gives CDR1 SGHAT, CDR2 FQNNGV. V gave up 5 bases and J gave up 5 bases, with 24 bases separating them.

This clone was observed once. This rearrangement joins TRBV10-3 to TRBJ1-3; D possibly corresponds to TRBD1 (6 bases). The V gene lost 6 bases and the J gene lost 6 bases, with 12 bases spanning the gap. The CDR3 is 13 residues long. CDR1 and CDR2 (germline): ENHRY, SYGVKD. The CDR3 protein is CAIRDRFENTIYF. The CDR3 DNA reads TGTGCCATCAGGGACAGATTCGAAAACACCATATATTTT.

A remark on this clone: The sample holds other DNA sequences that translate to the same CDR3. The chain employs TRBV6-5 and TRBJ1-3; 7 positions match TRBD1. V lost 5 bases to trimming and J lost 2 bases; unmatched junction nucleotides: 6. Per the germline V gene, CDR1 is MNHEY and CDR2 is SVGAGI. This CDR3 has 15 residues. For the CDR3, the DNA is TGTGCCAGCAGTCGGGACAGAGCTGCTGGAAACACCATATATTTT. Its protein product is CASSRDRAAGNTIYF.

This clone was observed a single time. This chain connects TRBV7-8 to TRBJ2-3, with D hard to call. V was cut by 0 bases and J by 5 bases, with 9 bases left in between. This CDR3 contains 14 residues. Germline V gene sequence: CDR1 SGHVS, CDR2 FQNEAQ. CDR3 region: CASSLASNGDTQYF. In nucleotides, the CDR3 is TGTGCCAGCAGCTTAGCGTCGAACGGAGATACGCAGTATTTT. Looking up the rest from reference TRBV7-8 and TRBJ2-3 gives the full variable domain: GAGVSQSPRYKVAKRGQDVALRCDPISGHVSLFWYQQALGQGPEFLTYFQNEAQLDKSGLPSDRFFAERPEGSVSTLKIQRTQQEDSAVYLCASSLASNGDTQYFGPGTRLTVL.

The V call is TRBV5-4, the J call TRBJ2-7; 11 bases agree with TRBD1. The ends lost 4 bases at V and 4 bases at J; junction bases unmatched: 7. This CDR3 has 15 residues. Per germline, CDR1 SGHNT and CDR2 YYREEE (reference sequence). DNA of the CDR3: TGTGCCAGCAGCAAAGGGACAGGGGGGGTTTACGAGCAGTACTTC. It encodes CASSKGTGGVYEQYF.

The CDR3 DNA reads TGTGCCAGCAGCAGGACCGGGACTAGCGGCTACGAGCAGTACTTC. Protein sequence: CASSRTGTSGYEQYF. J is TRBJ2-7 and V is TRBV5-4; 11 nucleotides match TRBD2. Germline values: CDR1 SGHNT, CDR2 YYREEE (reference sequence). V trimming: 4 bases; J trimming: 3 bases; junction bases outside the gene matches: 6. There are 15 residues in the CDR3. Together with reference TRBV5-4 and TRBJ2-7, the CDR3 gives the full variable domain: ETGVTQSPTHLIKTRGQQVTLRCSSQSGHNTVSWYQQALGQGPQFIFQYYREEENGRGNFPPRFSGLQFPNYSSELNVNALELDDSALYLCASSRTGTSGYEQYFGPGTRLTVT.

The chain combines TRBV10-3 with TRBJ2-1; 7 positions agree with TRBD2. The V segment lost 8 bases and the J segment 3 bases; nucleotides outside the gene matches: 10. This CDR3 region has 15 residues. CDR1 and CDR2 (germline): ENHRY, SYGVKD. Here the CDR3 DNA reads TGTGCCATCGCCGGGGACGGGGGGAACTACAATGAGCAGTTCTTC. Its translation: CAIAGDGGNYNEQFF.

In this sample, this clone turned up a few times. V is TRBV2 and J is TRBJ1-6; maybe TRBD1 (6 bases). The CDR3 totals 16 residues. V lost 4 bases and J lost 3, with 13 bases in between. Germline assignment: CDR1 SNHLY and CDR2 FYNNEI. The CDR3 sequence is CASSGGIGGYNSPLHF. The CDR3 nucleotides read TGTGCCAGCAGTGGCGGCATAGGGGGCTATAATTCACCCCTCCACTTT.

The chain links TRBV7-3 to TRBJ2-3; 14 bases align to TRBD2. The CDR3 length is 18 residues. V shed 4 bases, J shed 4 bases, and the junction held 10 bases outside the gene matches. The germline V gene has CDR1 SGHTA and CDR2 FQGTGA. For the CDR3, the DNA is TGTGCCAGCAGCTCCTCCTTGACTAGCGGGGGGGCCCCAGATACGCAGTATTTT. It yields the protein CASSSSLTSGGAPDTQYF.

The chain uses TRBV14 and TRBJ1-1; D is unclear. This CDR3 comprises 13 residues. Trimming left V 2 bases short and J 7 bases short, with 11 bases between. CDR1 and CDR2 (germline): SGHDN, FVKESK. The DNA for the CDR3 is TGTGCCAGCAGCCAAAACCGAGGATTTGAAGCTTTCTTT. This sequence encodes CASSQNRGFEAFF.

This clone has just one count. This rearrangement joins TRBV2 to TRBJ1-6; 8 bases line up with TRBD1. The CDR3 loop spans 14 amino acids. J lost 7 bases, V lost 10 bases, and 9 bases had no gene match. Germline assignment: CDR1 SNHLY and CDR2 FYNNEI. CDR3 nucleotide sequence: TGTGCCACCGACAGGGGATCAGGGAATTCACCCCTCCACTTT. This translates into CATDRGSGNSPLHF.

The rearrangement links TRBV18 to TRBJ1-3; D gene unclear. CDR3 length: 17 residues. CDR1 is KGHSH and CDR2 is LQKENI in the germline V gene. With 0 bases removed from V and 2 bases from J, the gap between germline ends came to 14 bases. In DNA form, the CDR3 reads TGTGCCAGCTCACCACCGGCCGTTTCCATGCCTGGAAACACCATATATTTT. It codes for CASSPPAVSMPGNTIYF.

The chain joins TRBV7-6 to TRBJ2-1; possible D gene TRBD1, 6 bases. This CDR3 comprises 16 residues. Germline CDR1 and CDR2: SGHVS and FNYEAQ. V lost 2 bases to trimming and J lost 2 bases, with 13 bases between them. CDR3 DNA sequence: TGTGCCAGCAGCTTACGTGCAAGGGGGACCTACAATGAGCAGTTCTTC. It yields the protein CASSLRARGTYNEQFF.

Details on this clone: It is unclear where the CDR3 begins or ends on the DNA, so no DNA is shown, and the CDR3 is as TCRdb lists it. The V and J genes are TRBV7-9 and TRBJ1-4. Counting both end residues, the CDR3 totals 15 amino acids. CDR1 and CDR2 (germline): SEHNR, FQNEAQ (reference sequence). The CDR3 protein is CASSFGNGGNEKLFF.

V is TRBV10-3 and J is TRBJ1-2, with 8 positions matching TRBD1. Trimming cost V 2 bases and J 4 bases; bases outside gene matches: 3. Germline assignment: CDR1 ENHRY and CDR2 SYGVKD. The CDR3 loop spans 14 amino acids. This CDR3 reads CAISEDRGGYGYTF. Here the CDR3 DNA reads TGTGCCATCAGTGAGGACAGGGGAGGCTATGGCTACACCTTC.